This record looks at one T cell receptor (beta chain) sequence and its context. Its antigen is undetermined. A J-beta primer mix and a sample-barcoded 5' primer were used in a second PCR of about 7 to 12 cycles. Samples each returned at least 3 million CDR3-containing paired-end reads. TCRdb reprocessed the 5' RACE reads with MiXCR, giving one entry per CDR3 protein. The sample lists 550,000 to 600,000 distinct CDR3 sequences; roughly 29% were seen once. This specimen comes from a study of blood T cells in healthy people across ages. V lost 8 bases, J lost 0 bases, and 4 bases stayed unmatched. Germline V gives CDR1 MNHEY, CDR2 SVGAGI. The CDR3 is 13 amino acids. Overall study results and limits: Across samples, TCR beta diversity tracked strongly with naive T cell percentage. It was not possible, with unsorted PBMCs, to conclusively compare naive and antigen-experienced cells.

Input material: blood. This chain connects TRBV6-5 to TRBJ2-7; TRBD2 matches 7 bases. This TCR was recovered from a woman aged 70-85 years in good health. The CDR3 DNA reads TGTGCCAGCTTGCGGGGGAGCTCCTACGAGCAGTACTTC. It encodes CASLRGSSYEQYF.